Presented here are 18 T cell receptor beta chains from one specimen sequenced in a study of early stage breast cancer tumors (dated by TCRdb to the late 2010s). Library method: the immunoSEQ multiplex PCR assay. TCRdb re-hosts the immuneACCESS table, in-frame sequences only. Its copies lack some clones; in the studies checked, an unresolved V gene accounts for under half of them, and the cause for the rest is not known. This sample is represented by 30,000 to 35,000 clones; roughly four fifths of them were singletons. The top ten constitute 4.5% to 5% of the sample. Source material: blood. These receptors were taken from a person between 35 and 49 years old with breast cancer.

The J gene is TRBJ2-1, the V gene TRBV11-2; 12 bases are a match to TRBD2. The CDR3 is made up of 15 amino acids. Germline V gene sequence: CDR1 SGHAT, CDR2 FQNNGV. The V gene end was trimmed by 5 bases and the J gene end by 7 bases; junction bases not matched to a gene: 6. CDR3 nucleotides: TGTGCCAGCAGCCTAGCGGGAGGGTTTATGAATGAGCAGTTCTTC. Protein: CASSLAGGFMNEQFF. Together with reference TRBV11-2 and TRBJ2-1, the CDR3 gives the full variable domain: EAGVAQSPRYKIIEKRQSVAFWCNPISGHATLYWYQQILGQGPKLLIQFQNNGVVDDSQLPKDRFSAERLKGVDSTLKIQPAKLEDSAVYLCASSLAGGFMNEQFFGPGTRLTVL.

This chain links TRBV5-4 with TRBJ2-1; TRBD1 matches at 8 bases. The CDR3 consists of 12 residues. CDR1 and CDR2 (germline): SGHNT, YYREEE (reference sequence). V trimming: 3 bases; J trimming: 8 bases; junction bases outside the gene matches: 1. CDR3 coding DNA: TGTGCCAGCAGCTCGACAGGGGATGAGCAGTTCTTC. This sequence encodes CASSSTGDEQFF.

V is TRBV30 and J is TRBJ1-2; D is unresolved. This CDR3 contains 15 residues. CDR1 and CDR2 (germline): GTSNPN, SVGIG (reference sequence). V was clipped by 2 bases and J by 5 bases, with 18 bases between them. DNA for the CDR3: TGTGCCTGGAGTAGGGCCCTTAGCCCAATATATGGCTACACCTTC. Translated: CAWSRALSPIYGYTF.

The chain couples TRBV4-3 to TRBJ2-7; 9 bases agree with TRBD2. Germline values: CDR1 LGHNA, CDR2 YSLEER. The J segment lost 5 bases and the V segment lost 1 base, leaving 6 bases of the junction unmatched. The CDR3 has 15 residues. CDR3 sequence reads: CASSQVGGRENEQYF. The CDR3 coding sequence is TGCGCCAGCAGCCAAGTGGGCGGGAGGGAGAACGAGCAGTACTTC.

The chain recombines TRBV9 with TRBJ2-7, with D unresolved. Trimming pared 6 bases from V and 4 bases from J, leaving 17 bases between. Germline CDR1 reads SGDLS; CDR2 reads YYNGEE. This CDR3 is built from 14 residues. Here the CDR3 DNA reads TGTGCCAGCACTCTAGTCATCTTTCCTTACGAGCAGTACTTC. Its translation: CASTLVIFPYEQYF.

The chain combines TRBV7-2 with TRBJ2-3; 12 bases match TRBD2. This CDR3 is built from 16 residues. Germline V CDR1 and CDR2: SGHTA, FQGNSA. Trimming at V came to 4 bases and at J to 2 bases, leaving 4 bases not matched to a gene. CDR3 sequence (DNA): TGTGCCAGCAGCTACACTAGCGGGAGGAACACAGATACGCAGTATTTT. Protein sequence: CASSYTSGRNTDTQYF. Drawing the rest from reference TRBV7-2 and TRBJ2-3, the complete variable domain is GAGVSQSPSNKVTEKGKDVELRCDPISGHTALYWYRQSLGQGLEFLIYFQGNSAPDKSGLPSDRFSAERTGGSVSTLTIQRTQQEDSAVYLCASSYTSGRNTDTQYFGPGTRLTVL.

This chain uses TRBV27 with TRBJ1-2; 8 bases fit TRBD1. V shed 7 bases and J 4 bases; nucleotides not matched to a gene: 8. Germline CDR1 reads MNHEY; CDR2 reads SMNVEV (reference sequence). The CDR3 runs 14 residues. The CDR3 region is CASTPLTGAYGYTF. For the CDR3, the DNA is TGTGCCAGCACTCCCCTGACAGGGGCCTATGGCTACACCTTC.

The gene calls are TRBV15 and TRBJ1-1; D might be TRBD1 (6 bases). Germline V gene lookup returns CDR1 LNHNV and CDR2 YYDKDF (reference sequence). This CDR3 has 15 amino acids. Deletions cut 3 bases from V and 1 base from J, with 12 bases between. Here the CDR3 DNA reads TGTGCCACCAGCAGGGGCAGGGGCCAGAACACTGAAGCTTTCTTT. As protein: CATSRGRGQNTEAFF. The complete variable domain, with remaining parts taken from reference TRBV15 and TRBJ1-1, reads DAMVIQNPRYQVTQFGKPVTLSCSQTLNHNVMYWYQQKSSQAPKLLFHYYDKDFNNEADTPDNFQSRRPNTSFCFLDIRSPGLGDTAMYLCATSRGRGQNTEAFFGQGTRLTVV.

The chain recombines TRBV11-2 with TRBJ2-7; D not resolved. The CDR3 extends over 14 amino acids. With 5 bases removed from V and 3 bases from J, the gap between germline ends came to 14 bases. Germline loops: CDR1 SGHAT, CDR2 FQNNGV. The CDR3 protein is CASSLALRLYEQYF. The CDR3, as DNA: TGTGCCAGCAGCCTCGCTCTCCGTCTCTACGAGCAGTACTTC.

In this sample, this clone turned up once. The gene calls are TRBV18 and TRBJ2-5; the match to TRBD2 covers 7 bases. This CDR3 spans 20 amino acids. Germline CDR1 is KGHSH and CDR2 is LQKENI. Trimming removed 5 bases from V and 2 bases from J; junction bases left unmatched: 23. CDR3 nucleotides: TGTGCCAGCTCAAGCCGGCCAGGTGGGGTGGGAGGGGAGCGACAAGAGACCCAGTACTTC. It specifies CASSSRPGGVGGERQETQYF. Using reference TRBV18 and TRBJ2-5 for the parts outside the CDR3, the full variable domain is NAGVMQNPRHLVRRRGQEARLRCSPMKGHSHVYWYRQLPEEGLKFMVYLQKENIIDESGMPKERFSAEFPKEGPSILRIQQVVRGDSAAYFCASSSRPGGVGGERQETQYFGPGTRLLVL.

The genes are TRBV18 and TRBJ2-1; TRBD2 matches 8 bases. Germline CDR1 KGHSH, CDR2 LQKENI. This CDR3 is 14 amino acids long. J was trimmed by 0 bases and V by 7 bases; bases with no gene match: 2. DNA of the CDR3: TGTGCCAGCTGTAGCGGGAACTCCTACAATGAGCAGTTCTTC. This sequence encodes CASCSGNSYNEQFF. Looking up the rest from reference TRBV18 and TRBJ2-1 gives the full variable domain: NAGVMQNPRHLVRRRGQEARLRCSPMKGHSHVYWYRQLPEEGLKFMVYLQKENIIDESGMPKERFSAEFPKEGPSILRIQQVVRGDSAAYFCASCSGNSYNEQFFGPGTRLTVL.

CDR3 in amino acids: CASSLSGNQPQHF. The CDR3, as DNA: TGTGCCAGCAGCTTATCTGGCAATCAGCCCCAGCATTTT. This chain joins TRBV7-8 and TRBJ1-5, with unresolved D. In germline, CDR1 is SGHVS, CDR2 FQNEAQ. CDR3 length: 13 amino acids. The germline V and J ends were trimmed by 2 bases and 2 bases, with 4 bases remaining between them.

This clone was seen a handful of times. The V call is TRBV5-1, the J call TRBJ2-7, with 8 bases aligning to TRBD1. The germline V gene encodes CDR1 SGHRS and CDR2 YFSETQ. The length of the CDR3 is 15 residues. Trimming cost V 3 bases and J 0 bases; bases outside gene matches: 5. The CDR3 here is CASSSGTGPSYEQYF. The CDR3 nucleotides read TGCGCCAGCAGCTCCGGGACAGGTCCCTCCTACGAGCAGTACTTC. Supplemented by reference TRBV5-1 and TRBJ2-7, the full variable domain reads KAGVTQTPRYLIKTRGQQVTLSCSPISGHRSVSWYQQTPGQGLQFLFEYFSETQRNKGNFPGRFSGRQFSNSRSEMNVSTLELGDSALYLCASSSGTGPSYEQYFGPGTRLTVT.

The V and J genes are TRBV5-8 and TRBJ1-1, with 8 positions matching TRBD1. Unmatched junction bases numbered 4, after V lost 1 base and J lost 5 bases. The germline V gene has CDR1 SGHTS and CDR2 YDEGEE. The CDR3 runs 14 residues. The CDR3 DNA follows: TGTGCCAGCAGCTTGCGACAGGGGTGGACTGAAGCTTTCTTT. Translated, it gives CASSLRQGWTEAFF.

The rearrangement links TRBV5-5 to TRBJ2-2; no definite D call. Germline V CDR1 and CDR2: SGHKS, YYEKEE (reference sequence). The length of the CDR3 is 13 residues. Trimming shortened V by 0 bases and J by 5 bases, and 5 bases separated the two germline ends. CDR3 in DNA: TGTGCCAGCAGCTTGGAACCGACCGGGGAGCTGTTTTTT. It codes for CASSLEPTGELFF.

The chain couples TRBV10-3 to TRBJ2-2; D remains ambiguous. Germline lookup yields CDR1 ENHRY and CDR2 SYGVKD. V was clipped by 7 bases and J by 4 bases, with 16 bases between them. The CDR3 length is 15 residues. CDR3 coding DNA: TGTGCCATCACCGCAAGGCTAGACACCACCGGGGAGCTGTTTTTT. As protein: CAITARLDTTGELFF.

The rearrangement links TRBV7-9 to TRBJ2-1; a possible D gene is TRBD2 (6 bases). V was clipped by 5 bases and J by 4 bases, with 9 bases between them. The CDR3 consists of 13 residues. Looked up from germline, CDR1 is SEHNR and CDR2 is FQNEAQ (reference sequence). CDR3 sequence: CASSSGLYNEQFF. CDR3 sequence (DNA): TGTGCCAGCAGCAGCGGGTTATACAATGAGCAGTTCTTC.

The chain recombines TRBV5-6 with TRBJ2-7, with unresolved D. The V gene lost 2 bases and the J gene lost 7 bases, with 13 bases spanning the gap. CDR1 is SGHDT and CDR2 is YYEEEE in the germline V gene. The CDR3 runs to 13 residues. CDR3 protein: CASSFFGPGEQYF. The CDR3 coding sequence is TGTGCCAGCAGCTTCTTCGGGCCCGGGGAGCAGTACTTC. Filled out from reference TRBV5-6 and TRBJ2-7, the complete variable domain reads DAGVTQSPTHLIKTRGQQVTLRCSPKSGHDTVSWYQQALGQGPQFIFQYYEEEERQRGNFPDRFSGHQFPNYSSELNVNALLLGDSALYLCASSFFGPGEQYFGPGTRLTVT.